The clone carrying this TCR beta chain was found many times. What the library attached to individual cDNA molecules were unique molecular identifiers. Original analysis: TCRs per sample had a median of 95,638 and ranged from 23,224 to 690,600. TCRdb passed the RACE reads through MiXCR, listing each CDR3 protein once. The V and J calls, along with clone size, are taken from TCRdb and not from the paper's own processing. The data show about 84,000 distinct CDR3 sequences, less than 14% seen once. This specimen comes from a study of human T cells and chemical hapten exposure. Losses at the gene ends were 3 bases for V and 7 bases for J; bases not matched to a gene: 5. The germline V gene encodes CDR1 LGHNA and CDR2 YSLEER. The CDR3 extends over 13 amino acids. Time point noted: patch test 3, about 24 weeks after DPC sensitization. Treatment defined: therapeutic diphenylcyclopropenone sensitization with weekly scalp DPC.

The clonotype was recovered from a woman aged 50 to 60 with alopecia areata. Some clones in this sample may be carry-over from other donors' samples. The sequencing used whole blood, collected in connection with sensitization to the hapten diphenylcyclopropenone (DPC). The rearrangement uses TRBV4-3 and TRBJ1-1, with TRBD1 matching over 7 bases. CDR3 coding DNA: TGCGCCAGCAGCCATGGGACAGCCCGTGAAGCTTTCTTT. The encoded protein is CASSHGTAREAFF.